The 31 T cell receptor beta chains below were found in one sample sequenced in a study of blood T cell repertoires in COVID-19. Libraries were prepared by immunoSEQ multiplex PCR; TCRdb keeps only in-frame clonotypes and omits some of them. The table lists around 250,000 clones, approximately 82% of them singletons, with about 5% in the top ten. The sample was PBMCs or T cells enriched from blood (not recorded which). Every receptor here comes from a man between 35 and 55 years old who had been exposed to COVID-19.

The gene calls are TRBV11-2 and TRBJ1-3, with D tentatively TRBD1 (6 bases). The CDR3 loop spans 15 amino acids. Between the trimmed V and J ends, which lost 4 bases and 4 bases, there was a span of 14 bases. Per germline, CDR1 SGHAT and CDR2 FQNNGV. CDR3 nucleotides: TGTGCCAGCAGCTCCCGAAACAGGGAAGGAAACACCATATATTTT. Translating gives CASSSRNREGNTIYF. Complete variable domain (other parts from reference TRBV11-2 and TRBJ1-3): EAGVAQSPRYKIIEKRQSVAFWCNPISGHATLYWYQQILGQGPKLLIQFQNNGVVDDSQLPKDRFSAERLKGVDSTLKIQPAKLEDSAVYLCASSSRNREGNTIYFGEGSWLTVV.

The CDR3 reads CASRKQGLETQYF. The CDR3 coding sequence is TGTGCCAGCAGGAAACAGGGTTTAGAGACCCAGTACTTC. The chain combines TRBV4-2 with TRBJ2-5; a weak D match, TRBD1 (6 bases). The V end lost 6 bases, the J end lost 4 bases, and 12 bases lay between the germline ends. Per germline, CDR1 LGHNA and CDR2 YNFKEQ. This CDR3 contains 13 residues.

The CDR3 is CASSHREGETQYF. CDR3 sequence (DNA): TGCGCCAGCAGCCACAGGGAGGGAGAGACCCAGTACTTC. V gene TRBV4-1 combines with J gene TRBJ2-5; 7 positions match TRBD2. The CDR3 spans 13 residues. Germline V gene lookup returns CDR1 MGHRA and CDR2 YSYEKL. J was trimmed by 4 bases and V by 3 bases; bases with no gene match: 2.

The gene calls are TRBV9 and TRBJ1-3, with 12 bases fitting TRBD1. The CDR3 is 16 amino acids. CDR1 is SGDLS, CDR2 YYNGEE, per germline. Losses at the gene ends were 4 bases for V and 1 base for J; bases not matched to a gene: 3. In nucleotides, the CDR3 is TGTGCCAGCAGCCGGGACAGGGGGCAGTCTGGAAACACCATATATTTT. Its translation is CASSRDRGQSGNTIYF.

The chain has TRBV27 and TRBJ1-6; D unresolved. CDR3 length equals 14 residues. Germline CDR1 MNHEY, CDR2 SMNVEV (reference sequence). Trimming left V 0 bases short and J 12 bases short, with 12 bases between. In DNA, the CDR3 is TGTGCCAGCAGTTTATCGGCTGGAGGTGGACCCCTCCACTTT. Residues: CASSLSAGGGPLHF.

The chain is built from TRBV19 and TRBJ2-7; 7 nucleotides align to TRBD1. The V segment lost 4 bases and the J segment 12 bases; nucleotides outside the gene matches: 15. This CDR3 is 14 amino acids long. Germline V gene sequence: CDR1 LNHDA, CDR2 SQIVND (reference sequence). The CDR3 reads CASSTDRRQGILYF. CDR3 DNA sequence: TGTGCCAGTAGTACAGATAGGAGACAGGGAATCTTGTACTTC.

This clone has just a few counts. This rearrangement joins TRBV12-3 or TRBV12-4 to TRBJ1-2; D gene uncertain. Trimming pared 3 bases from V and 5 bases from J, leaving 7 bases between. The CDR3 has 12 amino acids. CDR3 DNA sequence: TGTGCCAGCAGTTTTCAGATATATGGCTACACCTTC. It is translated as CASSFQIYGYTF.

V gene TRBV30 combines with J gene TRBJ1-5; 10 bases are shared with TRBD1. CDR1 GTSNPN and CDR2 SVGIG come from the germline V gene (reference sequence). CDR3 length: 17 residues. V dropped 0 bases and J dropped 0; count of bases not matched to a gene: 5. The CDR3 DNA reads TGTGCCTGGAGTGTAGGACAGGGGGGATATAGCAATCAGCCCCAGCATTTT. This translates into CAWSVGQGGYSNQPQHF.

The J gene is TRBJ1-6, the V gene TRBV9; D ambiguous. V was clipped by 3 bases and J by 7 bases, with 8 bases between them. This CDR3 comprises 13 residues. CDR1 is SGDLS and CDR2 is YYNGEE in the germline V gene. CDR3: CASSDGRNSPLHF. The CDR3 DNA follows: TGTGCCAGCAGCGACGGGAGGAATTCACCCCTCCACTTT.

CDR3: CASSIGGGVVFF. CDR3 nucleotide sequence: TGTGCCAGCAGCATAGGAGGGGGGGTTGTGTTCTTC. The V gene is TRBV11-3, the J gene TRBJ2-1, with D possibly matching TRBD2 (7 bases). The CDR3 is 12 amino acids. Germline CDR1 reads SGHNT; CDR2 reads YENEEA. Between the trimmed V and J ends, which lost 5 bases and 15 bases, there was a span of 17 bases.

The chain joins TRBV6-5 to TRBJ2-5; tentative D call: TRBD1 (5 bases). The CDR3 is 11 amino acids. Germline V CDR1 and CDR2: MNHEY, SVGAGI. V was cut by 6 bases and J by 7 bases, with 9 bases left in between. CDR3 sequence (DNA): TGTGCCAGCAGAGGGGATGGGACCCAGTACTTC. Residues: CASRGDGTQYF.

This rearrangement joins TRBV10-3 to TRBJ2-3, with D tentatively TRBD2 (6 bases). The germline gives CDR1 ENHRY, CDR2 SYGVKD. The CDR3 has 14 residues. V lost 4 bases, J lost 8 bases, and 16 bases lay in between. CDR3 sequence reads: CAISGTTREGTQYF. The CDR3 DNA follows: TGTGCCATCAGTGGGACTACTAGGGAAGGTACGCAGTATTTT.

The chain recombines TRBV9 with TRBJ2-7; 8 bases map to TRBD1. Germline V gene lookup returns CDR1 SGDLS and CDR2 YYNGEE. The CDR3 has 12 residues. Trimming took 4 bases from V and 4 from J; bases not matched to a gene: 1. CDR3 loop: CASSNRGYEQYF. For the CDR3, the DNA is TGTGCCAGCAGCAACAGGGGGTACGAGCAGTACTTC.

This sequence joins TRBV12-5 and TRBJ2-1; 8 nucleotides align to TRBD1. The CDR3 has 15 amino acids. In germline, CDR1 is LGHNT, CDR2 FRNRAP. Trimming cost V 1 base and J 7 bases; bases outside gene matches: 6. The CDR3 region is CASGLGQGNLNEQFF. The CDR3 DNA is TGTGCTAGTGGTTTGGGACAGGGGAATCTGAATGAGCAGTTCTTC.

This clone has a count of ten or more. This chain uses TRBV5-1 with TRBJ1-6; TRBD1 matches 9 bases. CDR3 length equals 16 residues. With 0 bases clipped from V and 6 bases from J, the junction kept 4 bases outside the gene matches. CDR1 and CDR2 (germline): SGHRS, YFSETQ. The CDR3, as DNA: TGCGCCAGCAGCTTGGACAGGGGGCGAGGTAATTCACCCCTCCACTTT. This encodes CASSLDRGRGNSPLHF.

V is TRBV6-1 and J is TRBJ1-4, with D possibly TRBD1 on 5 matching bases. The V gene lost 8 bases and the J gene lost 8 bases, with 12 bases spanning the gap. This CDR3 has 12 residues. Germline loops: CDR1 MNHNS, CDR2 SASEGT. In DNA form, the CDR3 reads TGTGCCAGCGCCAGGGAGGGGGAAAAACTGTTTTTT. Translated: CASAREGEKLFF.

V and J are TRBV27 and TRBJ2-5; D is perhaps TRBD2 (7 bases). The CDR3 runs to 16 residues. Trimming shortened V by 2 bases and J by 5 bases, and 18 bases separated the two germline ends. The germline V gene has CDR1 MNHEY and CDR2 SMNVEV (reference sequence). CDR3 sequence reads: CASSLTRGALGETQYF. The CDR3 region has the DNA TGTGCCAGCAGTTTAACTCGGGGGGCCCTAGGGGAGACCCAGTACTTC.

V usage is TRBV2 and J usage is TRBJ2-4; weak D call: TRBD2 (6 bases). The CDR3 loop spans 12 amino acids. Trimming removed 4 bases from V and 9 bases from J, with 10 bases in between. Germline V gives CDR1 SNHLY, CDR2 FYNNEI. The CDR3 loop is CASSVAEAIQYF. CDR3 in DNA: TGTGCCAGCAGTGTAGCGGAGGCCATTCAGTACTTC.

This chain links TRBV5-4 with TRBJ1-4, with 7 bases identical to TRBD1. In germline, CDR1 is SGHNT, CDR2 YYREEE (reference sequence). The CDR3 is made up of 15 amino acids. J gave up 7 bases and V 4 bases, and 10 bases lay outside the gene matches. The CDR3 DNA reads as TGTGCCAGCAGCCTAAAAACAGGGGAAGGTGAAAAACTGTTTTTT. Translated, it gives CASSLKTGEGEKLFF.

The CDR3 sequence: CASSSRGVAFF. The CDR3 nucleotides are TGTGCCAGCAGTTCTAGGGGTGTGGCTTTCTTT. V usage is TRBV12-3 or TRBV12-4 and J usage is TRBJ1-1; weak D call: TRBD1 (5 bases). The V end lost 4 bases, the J end lost 11 bases, and 11 bases lay between the germline ends. CDR3 length equals 11 residues.

This clone came up a few times. This rearrangement joins TRBV7-9 to TRBJ2-7, with D perhaps TRBD2 (6 bases). This CDR3 has 14 residues. V was clipped by 2 bases and J by 3 bases, with 11 bases between them. Germline CDR1 SEHNR, CDR2 FQNEAQ (reference sequence). CDR3 nucleotide sequence: TGTGCCAGCAGCTTACTCGCGGGAAACTACGAGCAGTACTTC. Encoded protein: CASSLLAGNYEQYF.

The chain links TRBV5-6 to TRBJ2-5, with TRBD2 as a possible D gene (6 bases). CDR3 length: 13 residues. Germline V gene sequence: CDR1 SGHDT, CDR2 YYEEEE. V dropped 4 bases and J dropped 5 bases, with 12 bases sitting between them. The CDR3 DNA follows: TGTGCCAGCAGCCCGGGGGTCGAGGAGACCCAGTACTTC. Translated, it gives CASSPGVEETQYF.

The rearrangement joins TRBV7-9 to TRBJ2-5; D might be TRBD1 (6 bases). V lost 5 bases to trimming and J lost 0 bases, with 10 bases between them. CDR3 length equals 14 residues. CDR1 and CDR2 from the germline V gene are SEHNR and FQNEAQ (reference sequence). The CDR3 loop is CASSGGQYQETQYF. The CDR3 region has the DNA TGTGCCAGCAGCGGTGGACAGTACCAAGAGACCCAGTACTTC.

The chain links TRBV30 to TRBJ2-6; maybe TRBD1 (5 bases). Germline V CDR1 and CDR2: GTSNPN, SVGIG (reference sequence). The V end was cut by 7 bases, the J end by 4 bases, with 17 bases between. This CDR3 contains 15 residues. The CDR3 sequence: CALNHQGAGANVLTF. The CDR3 nucleotides are TGTGCCTTAAATCACCAGGGTGCCGGGGCCAACGTCCTGACTTTC.

CDR3 DNA sequence: TGTGCCAGCAGCCTGCTTTCGGGGGCAGATACGCAGTATTTT. Protein sequence: CASSLLSGADTQYF. The J gene is TRBJ2-3, the V gene TRBV3-1 (or the pseudogene TRBV3-2), with D possibly matching TRBD2 (6 bases). The CDR3 has 14 residues. Germline V gene sequence: CDR1 LGHDT, CDR2 YNNKEL (reference sequence). Trimming took off 4 bases at V and 4 bases at J, with 12 bases between the two ends.

In this sample, this clone turned up once. The rearrangement links TRBV5-1 to TRBJ2-3; 7 nucleotides align to TRBD2. Germline V gene sequence: CDR1 SGHRS, CDR2 YFSETQ. J lost 3 bases, V lost 1 base, and 14 bases had no gene match. The CDR3 runs 18 residues. In DNA, the CDR3 is TGCGCCAGCAGCTTGTGGGGTCCACGCGGGAGCGAAACAGATACGCAGTATTTT. Amino acid sequence: CASSLWGPRGSETDTQYF.

V and J are TRBV7-3 and TRBJ1-2, with 7 positions matching TRBD1. Trimming at V came to 5 bases and at J to 8 bases, leaving 8 bases not matched to a gene. CDR1 SGHTA and CDR2 FQGTGA come from the germline V gene. The CDR3 extends over 13 amino acids. The CDR3 DNA reads as TGTGCCAGCAGCCCGGACAGGACGAAAGGCTACACCTTC. Translation: CASSPDRTKGYTF.

The genes are TRBV30 and TRBJ2-5; TRBD1 matches 7 bases. In germline, CDR1 is GTSNPN, CDR2 SVGIG (reference sequence). The ends lost 7 bases at V and 5 bases at J; junction bases unmatched: 7. The CDR3 sequence is 12 residues long. In nucleotides, the CDR3 is TGTGCCTCCGGACAGGTCCGGGAGACCCAGTACTTC. As protein: CASGQVRETQYF.

There are a few counts of this clone. CDR3 DNA sequence: TGTGCCAGTGCCCCAGCTGACAGGACGTTAGCCAAAAACATTCAGTACTTC. Its translation is CASAPADRTLAKNIQYF. The chain has TRBV19 and TRBJ2-4; a possible D gene is TRBD1 (6 bases). The V gene lost 8 bases and the J gene lost 0 bases, with 20 bases spanning the gap. The V gene's germline CDR1 is LNHDA and CDR2 SQIVND (reference sequence). CDR3 length: 17 amino acids.

In nucleotides, the CDR3 is TGTGCCAGCAGGACTACCGGGTCGGGTAACTATGGCTACACCTTC. This codes for CASRTTGSGNYGYTF. The rearrangement uses TRBV6-5 and TRBJ1-2; no clear D. Per the germline V gene, CDR1 is MNHEY and CDR2 is SVGAGI. Trimming pared 6 bases from V and 1 base from J, leaving 15 bases between. CDR3 size: 15 residues.

This clone turned up a few times. The chain uses TRBV7-9 and TRBJ1-5; D call uncertain. V lost 8 bases, J lost 7 bases, and 9 bases lay in between. In germline, CDR1 is SEHNR, CDR2 FQNEAQ (reference sequence). CDR3 size: 11 residues. The CDR3 sequence: CASGQTQPQHF. The CDR3 nucleotides are TGTGCCAGCGGGCAGACCCAGCCCCAGCATTTT.